These 23 T cell receptor beta chains came from one sample sequenced in a study of T cells expressing NK-cell markers. TCRdb re-called the 5' RACE reads and catalogs CDR3 proteins one per entry, DNA excluded. The table for this sample gives about 190,000 distinct CDR3 sequences. Sequencing was done on a sample of blood T cells: a sorted CD56 or NKG2C T cell subset, CD4+ or CD8+ T cells, or bulk PBMC T cells (not recorded which). The receptors shown here come from a man aged 18 to 70 in good health.

This chain uses TRBV7-3 with TRBJ2-1; no DNA is available, so the TRBD1 call from TCRdb remains unchecked. This CDR3 is 17 amino acids long. Germline-derived CDR1 and CDR2 are SGHTA and FQGTGA. Here the CDR3 reads CASSPDFGLRGNNEQFF. Together with reference TRBV7-3 and TRBJ2-1, the CDR3 gives the full variable domain: GAGVSQTPSNKVTEKGKYVELRCDPISGHTALYWYRQSLGQGPEFLIYFQGTGAADDSGLPNDRFFAVRPEGSVSTLKIQRTERGDSAVYLCASSPDFGLRGNNEQFFGPGTRLTVL.

This chain joins TRBV5-1 and TRBJ1-2. CDR3 length equals 13 residues. From germline, CDR1 is SGHRS and CDR2 YFSETQ. The CDR3 reads CASSLAVSVGYTF.

V usage is TRBV6-6 and J usage is TRBJ2-1. Germline values: CDR1 MNHNY, CDR2 SVGAGI (reference sequence). The CDR3 has 13 amino acids. CDR3 protein: CASSYNHYNEQFF.

This chain uses TRBV7-9 with TRBJ2-2; checking the TCRdb D call of TRBD2 is not possible without DNA. CDR3 length: 15 amino acids. Germline CDR1 SEHNR, CDR2 FQNEAQ (reference sequence). The CDR3 here is CASSLQAGNTGELFF.

The V gene is TRBV25-1, the J gene TRBJ1-1; TCRdb names TRBD1, which stays unverified in the absence of DNA. The CDR3 sequence is 17 residues long. Germline-derived CDR1 and CDR2 are MGHDK and SYGVNS. The CDR3: CASLLRQGELMNTEAFF.

The chain links TRBV19 to TRBJ2-1; checking the TCRdb D call of TRBD2 is not possible without DNA. Germline V gene lookup returns CDR1 LNHDA and CDR2 SQIVND (reference sequence). The CDR3 is 17 amino acids. CDR3 protein: CASSINWAGGFYNEQFF.

The chain links TRBV7-9 to TRBJ1-6; absent DNA, TCRdb's TRBD1 call cannot be checked. The CDR3 has 14 amino acids. CDR1 SEHNR and CDR2 FQNEAQ come from the germline V gene (reference sequence). Here the CDR3 reads CASSLGGAGSPLHF.

The chain employs TRBV6-1 and TRBJ1-5; TCRdb proposes TRBD1, but this gene call is untestable without DNA. From germline, CDR1 is MNHNS and CDR2 SASEGT. This CDR3 has 15 amino acids. The CDR3 loop is CASSATGNSNQPQHF.

The genes are TRBV12-3 or TRBV12-4 and TRBJ1-2. The CDR3 consists of 15 residues. The chain's CDR3 is CASSLGMGINYGYTF.

The chain links TRBV7-6 to TRBJ2-1; TCRdb's D gene call, TRBD1, goes unchecked for lack of DNA. The CDR3 runs 18 residues. Germline lookup yields CDR1 SGHVS and CDR2 FNYEAQ. CDR3 residues: CASSPLNPGTPAYNEQFF. Complete variable domain (other parts from reference TRBV7-6 and TRBJ2-1): GAGVSQSPRYKVTKRGQDVALRCDPISGHVSLYWYRQALGQGPEFLTYFNYEAQQDKSGLPNDRFSAERPEGSISTLTIQRTEQRDSAMYRCASSPLNPGTPAYNEQFFGPGTRLTVL.

The V call is TRBV6-5, the J call TRBJ2-7. Germline V lookup: CDR1 MNHEY, CDR2 SVGAGI. This CDR3 comprises 13 residues. CDR3: CASSFGRSYEQYF.

This chain links TRBV5-1 with TRBJ2-1; without DNA, the TCRdb call of TRBD2 cannot be checked. Germline CDR1 reads SGHRS; CDR2 reads YFSETQ. CDR3 length: 15 residues. CDR3 residues: CASSYASGGEVEQFF. Using reference TRBV5-1 and TRBJ2-1 for the parts outside the CDR3, the full variable domain is KAGVTQTPRYLIKTRGQQVTLSCSPISGHRSVSWYQQTPGQGLQFLFEYFSETQRNKGNFPGRFSGRQFSNSRSEMNVSTLELGDSALYLCASSYASGGEVEQFFGPGTRLTVL.

The chain links TRBV4-2 to TRBJ2-5; the TRBD2 assignment by TCRdb is unverifiable without DNA. Looked up from germline, CDR1 is LGHNA and CDR2 is YNFKEQ. The CDR3 runs to 15 residues. CDR3 protein: CASRVNIAGGETQYF.

V is TRBV6-2 or TRBV6-3 and J is TRBJ1-1. The germline CDR1 and CDR2 sequences are MNHEY and SVGEGT. The CDR3 sequence is 14 residues long. The CDR3 spells CASSLDHLNTEAFF.

V usage is TRBV2 and J usage is TRBJ2-5; TCRdb outputs TRBD1, but without DNA this stays unchecked. Germline V gene lookup returns CDR1 SNHLY and CDR2 FYNNEI. The CDR3 totals 15 residues. The CDR3 loop reads CASRTPAPRMETQYF.

The chain links TRBV7-6 to TRBJ1-1. From germline, CDR1 is SGHVS and CDR2 FNYEAQ. The length of the CDR3 is 14 residues. The CDR3: CASSSLDLLEKAFF.

The chain joins TRBV7-9 to TRBJ1-1. In germline, CDR1 is SEHNR, CDR2 FQNEAQ (reference sequence). CDR3 length equals 15 residues. The CDR3 spells CASSLVPDVNTEAFF.

V is TRBV6-1 and J is TRBJ1-6. The germline gives CDR1 MNHNS, CDR2 SASEGT. The CDR3 totals 15 residues. CDR3 sequence: CASSVRHQYNSPLHF.

The rearrangement uses TRBV9 and TRBJ1-5; no DNA is available, so the TRBD1 call from TCRdb remains unchecked. This CDR3 is built from 15 residues. In germline, CDR1 is SGDLS, CDR2 YYNGEE. The CDR3 reads CASSVTGSRDQPQHF.

The rearrangement links TRBV5-6 to TRBJ2-7. Germline values: CDR1 SGHDT, CDR2 YYEEEE. CDR3 length equals 11 residues. The CDR3 protein is CASNKGYEQYF.

The chain recombines TRBV27 with TRBJ1-4. The V gene's germline CDR1 is MNHEY and CDR2 SMNVEV (reference sequence). The CDR3 extends over 14 amino acids. CDR3 amino acids: CASSFGVTDEKLFF.

The CDR3 region is CASSEALGGLESGYTF. This chain uses TRBV2 with TRBJ1-2; TCRdb picks TRBD1, but there is no DNA to check that call. Looked up from germline, CDR1 is SNHLY and CDR2 is FYNNEI. This CDR3 has 16 amino acids.

This sequence joins TRBV6-2 or TRBV6-3 and TRBJ1-5. CDR1 is MNHEY, CDR2 SVGEGT, per germline. The CDR3 sequence is 13 residues long. The CDR3 reads CASSWFDNQPQHF.